What follows are 3 T cell receptor beta chains derived from one specimen sequenced in a study of blood T cell repertoires in COVID-19. TCRdb's copy holds only in-frame clones and misses some; the assay was immunoSEQ multiplex PCR. The repertoire holds 95,000 to 120,000 clones, with around 83% as singletons. The sequenced material came from peripheral blood. These receptor sequences come from a man aged 35-49 years with acute or convalescent COVID-19.

The gene calls are TRBV10-3 and TRBJ1-1; 7 nucleotides agree with TRBD1. The CDR3 is 14 residues long. V trimming: 10 bases; J trimming: 5 bases; junction bases outside the gene matches: 13. CDR1 is ENHRY and CDR2 is SYGVKD in the germline V gene. The chain's CDR3 is CATGGTGGGTEAFF. The DNA for the CDR3 is TGTGCCACAGGGGGGACCGGAGGAGGAACTGAAGCTTTCTTT.

V and J are TRBV30 and TRBJ1-4, with 7 nucleotides matching TRBD1. Germline V gives CDR1 GTSNPN, CDR2 SVGIG (reference sequence). The CDR3 is 15 residues long. J gave up 2 bases and V 3 bases, and 6 bases lay outside the gene matches. The CDR3: CAWSPGQSTNEKLFF. For the CDR3, the DNA is TGTGCCTGGAGCCCGGGACAGTCTACTAATGAAAAACTGTTTTTT.

This CDR3 is CSVQSEYEQYF. DNA of the CDR3: TGCAGCGTTCAATCGGAGTACGAGCAGTACTTC. V usage is TRBV29-1 and J usage is TRBJ2-7; D unclear. Germline CDR1 and CDR2: SQVTM and ANQGSEA. The CDR3 consists of 11 residues. Trimming took 5 bases from V and 4 from J, leaving 9 bases between them.